This T cell receptor (beta chain) was captured by sequencing in a study of response to subunit inactivated influenza vaccine. Findings and caveats of the study: Authors suggested each seasonal flu vaccination may recruit only limited numbers of new T cells.

The V gene lost 6 bases and the J gene lost 9 bases, with 11 bases spanning the gap. CDR3 length: 12 residues. TCRdb re-analysed the RT-PCR reads in MiXCR, keeping a single row per CDR3 protein. The sample has hundreds of thousands of distinct CDR3 sequences; approximately 15% are singletons. This clonotype has only a few counts. What it recognizes is unknown. Material: PBMCs from blood, obtained roughly 13 days after vaccination. The chain recombines TRBV12-3 or TRBV12-4 with TRBJ2-2; D is unresolved. The TCR comes from a man aged 50-60 years who received an inactivated influenza vaccine. The CDR3 reads CASSPRSRELFF. The CDR3 DNA is TGTGCCAGCAGCCCCCGCAGCAGGGAGCTGTTTTTT.